The TCR beta chain described here comes from a study of blood T cell repertoires in COVID-19. Study details: T cells, B-cell-depleted T cells, or PBMCs supplied cDNA or gDNA.

The V and J ends lost 1 base and 3 bases respectively, with 7 bases between them. The CDR3 covers 13 residues. Per the germline V gene, CDR1 is SEHNR and CDR2 is FQNEAQ (reference sequence). How the authors handled the data: For nucleated cells, counts were estimated from reference gene primer amplification. TCRdb's table, derived via immunoSEQ multiplex PCR, lists solely in-frame clones and lacks some. D and trimming come from the DNA, and the V and J calls and clone size come from that table. This table holds roughly 100,000 clones, approximately 85% found once. The clonotype comes from a man aged 45-60 years with acute or convalescent COVID-19. The sample was peripheral blood. This chain uses TRBV7-9 with TRBJ2-7; D is unclear. CDR3 loop: CASSLEPNYEQYF. The CDR3 DNA sequence: TGTGCCAGCAGCTTAGAGCCGAACTACGAGCAGTACTTC.